This T cell receptor beta chain was identified during a study of Ad26.COV2.S vaccination and SARS-CoV-2 variants (dated by TCRdb to about 2021). Turning to the overall study: Donors in the vaccine arm were drawn from COV1001, a phase I-IIa trial of Ad26.COV2.S in healthy adults that was multicentre, randomized, double-blind and placebo-controlled. Ad26.COV2.S was administered intramuscularly at a dose of 5x10^10 or 1x10^11 viral particles, either as one shot or as two shots given 56 days apart. TCRbeta repertoire sequencing served as the tool for gauging how specific and how broad the SARS-CoV-2-reactive T cell receptors were following Ad26.COV2.S vaccination. A total of some 30 samples were included in the TCR-sequenced set, comprising around 19 Ad26.COV2.S vaccine recipients, 5 placebo recipients and 8 SARS-CoV-2 convalescent individuals. Participants in the trial were split at random into five groups of five each, receiving low-dose or high-dose Ad26.COV2.S once or twice, or else placebo on both occasions. Investigators remained blinded to trial group allocation during experiments and outcome assessment.

Regarding this clone: It has no known antigen specificity. Base qualities were left out, and no much larger clone turns up one base away.

CDR1 and CDR2 (ENHRY, SYGVKD) derive from the germline V gene. The CDR3 goes from the cysteine to the phenylalanine over 16 residues. Just CDR3 DNA is preserved here, 48 bases in frame from base 1. V is reduced by 4 bases and J by 3 bases, leaving a spacing of 18 bases between them. The immunoSEQ Assay was used to sequence TCRbeta CDR3 regions. After extraction, genomic DNA underwent amplification by bias-controlled multiplex PCR, followed by high-throughput sequencing. Turning to the authors' computational methods: To quantify the absolute abundance of each unique TCRbeta CDR3 region, sequences were collapsed and filtered. T cell fraction was estimated by normalizing TCRbeta template counts to usable DNA, with usable DNA measured through amplification of reference genes found in all nucleated cells. Repertoire TCRs were annotated as SARS-CoV-2-specific by exact matching of V gene, CDR3 amino acid sequence and J gene to a known reactive TCR set. MIRA supplied the reference SARS-CoV-2 TCR set, which was filtered for enrichment in COVID-19-positive ImmuneCODE repertoires so that public or cross-reactive TCRs were removed. Drawing on the MIRA antigens, annotated TCRs were analysed further at the level of specific ORF or position within ORF. Depth was the summed frequency of annotated unique rearrangements, while breadth was defined as annotated unique rearrangements over total unique productive rearrangements. Group comparisons of TCR breadth used two-sided Wilcoxon rank-sum tests. TCRdb took over this immuneACCESS table, retaining in-frame rearrangements with V and J assigned. Such tables are incomplete; in checked studies, under half of the missing clones stem from an unresolved V gene, and the remainder is unexplained. V and J calls and clone size are copied from that table; D and trimming were computed from the DNA. The sample includes some 500,000 clones, with 85% to 90% observed a single time. The ten largest account for 2.5% of the sample.

In the paper's terms, the treatment or condition label means: some 19 received Ad26.COV2.S at low or high dose, single or two shots; 5 received placebo; per-sample allocation not given. For vaccine and placebo recipients, repertoires were sequenced using samples collected on day 63 after the first injection. Cohort 1b enrolled some 25 adults aged 18-55 years at a single site in Boston, USA, between 29 July and 7 August 2020. Ad26.COV2.S was a replication-incompetent adenovirus type 26 vector that expressed a prefusion-stabilized SARS-CoV-2 spike protein derived from the original Wuhan strain. The research as a whole found: According to the authors, total T cell responses may have been underestimated by the TCR breadth and depth analyses. The study was not powered to compare responses between vaccine doses or regimens. Vaccine and placebo recipients had comparable non-spike TCR breadth, which fits with the vaccine containing only spike. After vaccination, substantial breadth of spike-specific CD8+ and CD4+ T cell responses was reported. Spike-specific TCR breadth was higher in Ad26.COV2.S recipients than in placebo recipients (P = 0.0014).

Source: peripheral blood, taken in a trial of Ad26.COV2.S vaccine versus placebo. The rearranged chain carries TRBV10-3 and TRBJ1-1; TRBD1 could be the D gene, as 5 bases match. The sequence was collected from a person between 18 and 60 years old who received the Ad26.COV2.S COVID-19 vaccine or a placebo. The CDR3 region has the sequence CAISVGREGVYTEAFF. The DNA sequence follows: TGTGCCATCAGTGTCGGCAGGGAGGGAGTATACACTGAAGCTTTCTTT.